This entry describes one T cell receptor (beta chain). The sample comes from a study of blood T cell repertoires in COVID-19. For the study at large: Specimens from acute and convalescent COVID-19 originated in the United States, Italy and Spain. The cDNA or gDNA used as material had been derived from T cells, B-cell-depleted T cells, or PBMCs.

The ends lost 0 bases at V and 5 bases at J; junction bases unmatched: 10. The CDR3 is 17 residues long. Source study methods: Amplification from reference gene primers served as the basis for estimated nucleated cell counts. The repertoire was sequenced with immunoSEQ multiplex PCR; TCRdb's copy has only in-frame clones and lacks some. That table gives V, J and clone size, and the DNA gave D and trimming. Of 200,000 to 250,000 clones detected, less than 90% appear once; the ten largest clones hold 15% to 20%. This sequence was found in a man aged 25-40 years with active or convalescent COVID-19. The genes are TRBV6-7 and TRBJ2-7; 10 bases are a match to TRBD2. TRBV6-7 is flagged as an ORF with uncertain function. Sequencing input: peripheral blood. DNA for the CDR3: TGTGCCAGCAGTTACTCAACCGCGGGACTAGCGAACCACGAGCAGTACTTC. Translating gives CASSYSTAGLANHEQYF.